The clone carrying this T cell receptor (beta chain) occurred a few times. Stem cell-like memory, regulatory, central memory and naive CD4+ cells were sorted via CD45RO/CCR7/CD25/CD127/CD95/CD27. The data belong to a study of beta chain features in type 1 diabetes. The V and J ends lost 2 bases and 0 bases respectively, with 9 bases between them. The germline CDR1 and CDR2 sequences are SGHRS and YFSETQ. The CDR3 consists of 15 residues. All of the isolated RNA was reverse transcribed, so expressed TCRB transcripts were sequenced. TCRdb's table, derived via immunoSEQ multiplex PCR, lists solely in-frame clones and lacks some. The sample shows a few hundred thousand clones, 25% to 30% of them seen only once.

V gene TRBV5-1 combines with J gene TRBJ2-1; TRBD2 might be the D (5 bases). The specimen was central memory CD4+ T cells from blood. This TCR came from a man aged 30 to 45 in good health. The CDR3 DNA follows: TGCGCCAGCAGCTTAGAGGGTAACTCCTACAATGAGCAGTTCTTC. Its translation is CASSLEGNSYNEQFF. Variable domain in full (rest from reference TRBV5-1 and TRBJ2-1): KAGVTQTPRYLIKTRGQQVTLSCSPISGHRSVSWYQQTPGQGLQFLFEYFSETQRNKGNFPGRFSGRQFSNSRSEMNVSTLELGDSALYLCASSLEGNSYNEQFFGPGTRLTVL.